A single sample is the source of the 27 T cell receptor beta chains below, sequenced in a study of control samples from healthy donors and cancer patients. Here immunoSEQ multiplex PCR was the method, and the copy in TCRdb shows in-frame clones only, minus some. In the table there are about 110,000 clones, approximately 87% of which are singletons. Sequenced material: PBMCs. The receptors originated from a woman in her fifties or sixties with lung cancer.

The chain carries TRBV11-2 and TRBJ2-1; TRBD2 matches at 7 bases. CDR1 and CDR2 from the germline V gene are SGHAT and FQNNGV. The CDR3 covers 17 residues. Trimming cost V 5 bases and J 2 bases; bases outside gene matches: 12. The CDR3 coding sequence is TGTGCCAGCAGCCCGGGGACTACCTCAGCAGCCTACAATGAGCAGTTCTTC. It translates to CASSPGTTSAAYNEQFF.

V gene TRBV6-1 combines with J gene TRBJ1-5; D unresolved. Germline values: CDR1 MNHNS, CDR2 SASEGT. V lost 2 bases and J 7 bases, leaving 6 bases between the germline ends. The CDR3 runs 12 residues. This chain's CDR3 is CASSEKGQPQHF. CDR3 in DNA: TGTGCCAGCAGTGAAAAGGGACAGCCCCAGCATTTT.

The CDR3 region has the DNA TGTGCCAGCAGCTTACGGGCAGGTAGCACAGATACGCAGTATTTT. Its translation is CASSLRAGSTDTQYF. The genes are TRBV7-3 and TRBJ2-3; D unclear. The CDR3 covers 15 residues. The V gene's germline CDR1 is SGHTA and CDR2 FQGTGA. V was trimmed by 2 bases and J by 0 bases, leaving 9 bases between them.

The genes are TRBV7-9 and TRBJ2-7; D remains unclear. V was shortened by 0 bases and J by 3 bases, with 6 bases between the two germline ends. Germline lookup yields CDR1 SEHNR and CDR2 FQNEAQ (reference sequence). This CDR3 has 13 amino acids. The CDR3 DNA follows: TGTGCCAGCAGCTTAGCAAACAGCTACGAGCAGTACTTC. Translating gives CASSLANSYEQYF. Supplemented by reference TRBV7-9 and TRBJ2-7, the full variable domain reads DTGVSQNPRHKITKRGQNVTFRCDPISEHNRLYWYRQTLGQGPEFLTYFQNEAQLEKSRLLSDRFSAERPKGSFSTLEIQRTEQGDSAMYLCASSLANSYEQYFGPGTRLTVT.

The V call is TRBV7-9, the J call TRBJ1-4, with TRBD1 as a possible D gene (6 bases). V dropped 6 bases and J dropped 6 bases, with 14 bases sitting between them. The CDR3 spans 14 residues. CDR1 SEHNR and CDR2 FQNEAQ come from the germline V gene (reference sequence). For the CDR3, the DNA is TGTGCCAGCAGAGCGGGGGGCGGTGATGAAAAACTGTTTTTT. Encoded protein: CASRAGGGDEKLFF.

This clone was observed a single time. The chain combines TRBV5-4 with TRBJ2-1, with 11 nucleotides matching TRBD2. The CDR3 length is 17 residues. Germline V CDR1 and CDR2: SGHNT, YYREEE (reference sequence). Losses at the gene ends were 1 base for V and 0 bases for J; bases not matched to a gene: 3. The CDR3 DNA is TGTGCCAGCAGCTTGAGGACTAGCGGGTTCTCCTACAATGAGCAGTTCTTC. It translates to CASSLRTSGFSYNEQFF.

DNA of the CDR3: TGCGCCAGCAGCCACACCGGGACAGGGGGCGACAGTACGCAGTATTTT. It encodes CASSHTGTGGDSTQYF. The chain uses TRBV5-1 and TRBJ2-3; 12 nucleotides align to TRBD1. Trimming took 4 bases from V and 8 from J; bases not matched to a gene: 11. The CDR3 has 16 amino acids. Germline CDR1 reads SGHRS; CDR2 reads YFSETQ.

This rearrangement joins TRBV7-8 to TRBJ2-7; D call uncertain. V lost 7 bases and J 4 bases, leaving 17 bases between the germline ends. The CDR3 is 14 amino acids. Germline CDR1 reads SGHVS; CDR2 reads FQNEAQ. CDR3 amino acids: CASTLGRFEYEQYF. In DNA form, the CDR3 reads TGTGCCAGCACCCTAGGCAGGTTTGAGTACGAGCAGTACTTC.

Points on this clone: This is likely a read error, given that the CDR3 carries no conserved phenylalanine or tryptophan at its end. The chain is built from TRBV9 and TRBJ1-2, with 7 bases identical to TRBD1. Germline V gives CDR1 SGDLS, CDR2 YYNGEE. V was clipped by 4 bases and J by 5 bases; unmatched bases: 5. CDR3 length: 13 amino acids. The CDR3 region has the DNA TGTGCCAGCAGCTCCGACAGGGCGTATGGCTACACCCTC. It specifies CASSSDRAYGYTL.

In DNA, the CDR3 is TGTGCCAGCTCACCGGAGGGACAGGGACACGGCACCATATATTTT. This translates into CASSPEGQGHGTIYF. V and J are TRBV18 and TRBJ1-3; 9 positions match TRBD1. CDR3 size: 15 residues. With 3 bases clipped from V and 9 bases from J, the junction kept 9 bases outside the gene matches. Germline CDR1 is KGHSH and CDR2 is LQKENI.

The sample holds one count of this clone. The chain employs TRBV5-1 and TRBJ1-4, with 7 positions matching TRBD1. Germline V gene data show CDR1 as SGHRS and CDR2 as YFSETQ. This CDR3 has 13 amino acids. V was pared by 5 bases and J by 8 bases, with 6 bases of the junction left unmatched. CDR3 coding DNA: TGCGCCAGCAGTCGGGACAGTAGAGAAAAACTGTTTTTT. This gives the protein CASSRDSREKLFF. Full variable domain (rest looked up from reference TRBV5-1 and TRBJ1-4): KAGVTQTPRYLIKTRGQQVTLSCSPISGHRSVSWYQQTPGQGLQFLFEYFSETQRNKGNFPGRFSGRQFSNSRSEMNVSTLELGDSALYLCASSRDSREKLFFGSGTQLSVL.

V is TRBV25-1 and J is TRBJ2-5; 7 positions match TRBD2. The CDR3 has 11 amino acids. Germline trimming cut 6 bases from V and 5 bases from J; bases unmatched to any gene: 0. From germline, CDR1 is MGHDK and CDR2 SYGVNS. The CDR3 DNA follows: TGTGCCAGCAGGGGGGGGGAGACCCAGTACTTC. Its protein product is CASRGGETQYF.

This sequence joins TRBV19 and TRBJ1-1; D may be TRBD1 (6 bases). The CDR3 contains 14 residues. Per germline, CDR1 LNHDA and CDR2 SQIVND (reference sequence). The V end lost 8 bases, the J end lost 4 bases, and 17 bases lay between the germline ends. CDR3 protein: CASGIGGKGTEAFF. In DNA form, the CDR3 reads TGTGCCAGTGGAATAGGGGGGAAGGGCACTGAAGCTTTCTTT.

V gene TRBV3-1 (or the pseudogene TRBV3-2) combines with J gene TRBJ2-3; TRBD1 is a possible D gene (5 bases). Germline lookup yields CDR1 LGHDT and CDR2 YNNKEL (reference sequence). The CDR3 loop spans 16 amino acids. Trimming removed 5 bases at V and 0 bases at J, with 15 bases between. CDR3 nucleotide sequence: TGTGCCAGCAGCGACGAGACCAGGGATAGCACAGATACGCAGTATTTT. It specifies CASSDETRDSTDTQYF.

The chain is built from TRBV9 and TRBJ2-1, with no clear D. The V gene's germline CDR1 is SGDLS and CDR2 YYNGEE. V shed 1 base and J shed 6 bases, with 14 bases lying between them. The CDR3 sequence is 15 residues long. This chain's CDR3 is CASSVLHSNPNEQFF. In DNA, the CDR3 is TGTGCCAGCAGCGTACTACACTCGAACCCCAATGAGCAGTTCTTC.

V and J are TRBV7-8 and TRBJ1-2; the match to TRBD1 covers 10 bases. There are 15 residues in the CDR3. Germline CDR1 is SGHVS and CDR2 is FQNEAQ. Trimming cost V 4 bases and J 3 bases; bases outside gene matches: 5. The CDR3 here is CASSYSGTGDYGYTF. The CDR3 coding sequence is TGTGCCAGCAGCTACTCCGGGACAGGGGACTATGGCTACACCTTC.

CDR3 DNA: TGTGCCAGCAGCTTAGAGGGGCCCACTGAAGCTTTCTTT. Translation gives CASSLEGPTEAFF. The V and J genes are TRBV7-8 and TRBJ1-1; TRBD1 is a possible D gene (5 bases). Trimming stripped 1 base from V and 4 bases from J, with 7 bases between. CDR3 length: 13 residues. Germline lookup yields CDR1 SGHVS and CDR2 FQNEAQ.

CDR3 coding DNA: TGTGCCAGCAGCCATAGCGGGCTGTCCTACAATGAGCAGTTCTTC. It translates to CASSHSGLSYNEQFF. The chain is built from TRBV3-1 (or the pseudogene TRBV3-2) and TRBJ2-1; 7 bases fit TRBD2. The trim removed 3 bases at V and 1 base at J, leaving 3 bases unmatched. The CDR3 loop spans 15 amino acids. Per the germline V gene, CDR1 is LGHDT and CDR2 is YNNKEL (reference sequence).

This CDR3 is CSVVGGQFSYNEQFF. CDR3 bases: TGCAGCGTTGTGGGGGGACAGTTCTCCTACAATGAGCAGTTCTTC. The genes are TRBV29-1 and TRBJ2-1, with a weak D call TRBD1 (7 bases). Trimming took off 4 bases at V and 0 bases at J, with 13 bases between the two ends. The CDR3 contains 15 residues. Germline assignment: CDR1 SQVTM and CDR2 ANQGSEA.

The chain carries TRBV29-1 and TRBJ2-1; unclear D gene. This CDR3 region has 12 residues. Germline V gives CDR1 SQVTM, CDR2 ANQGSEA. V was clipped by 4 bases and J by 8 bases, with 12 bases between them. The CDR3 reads CSVASPGDEQFF. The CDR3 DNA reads TGCAGCGTTGCGAGCCCTGGGGATGAGCAGTTCTTC.

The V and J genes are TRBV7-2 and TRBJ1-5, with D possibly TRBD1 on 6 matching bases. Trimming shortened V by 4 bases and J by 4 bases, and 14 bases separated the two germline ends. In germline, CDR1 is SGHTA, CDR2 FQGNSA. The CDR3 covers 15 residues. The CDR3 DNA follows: TGTGCCAGCAGCTCACAGGGCCTACCGAATCAGCCCCAGCATTTT. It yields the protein CASSSQGLPNQPQHF.

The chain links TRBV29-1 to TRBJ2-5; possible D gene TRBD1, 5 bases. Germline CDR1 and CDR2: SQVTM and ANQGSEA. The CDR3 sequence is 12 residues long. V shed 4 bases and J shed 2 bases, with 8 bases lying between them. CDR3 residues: CSVGQIQETQYF. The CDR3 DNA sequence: TGCAGCGTTGGACAGATACAAGAGACCCAGTACTTC. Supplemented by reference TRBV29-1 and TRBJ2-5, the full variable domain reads SAVISQKPSRDICQRGTSLTIQCQVDSQVTMMFWYRQQPGQSLTLIATANQGSEATYESGFVIDKFPISRPNLTFSTLTVSNMSPEDSSIYLCSVGQIQETQYFGPGTRLLVL.

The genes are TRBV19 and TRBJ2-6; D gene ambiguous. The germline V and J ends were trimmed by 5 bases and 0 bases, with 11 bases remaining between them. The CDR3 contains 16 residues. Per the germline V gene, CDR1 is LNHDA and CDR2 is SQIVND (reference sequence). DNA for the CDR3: TGTGCCAGTAGTTCCCTAACCCGCTCTGGGGCCAACGTCCTGACTTTC. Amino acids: CASSSLTRSGANVLTF.

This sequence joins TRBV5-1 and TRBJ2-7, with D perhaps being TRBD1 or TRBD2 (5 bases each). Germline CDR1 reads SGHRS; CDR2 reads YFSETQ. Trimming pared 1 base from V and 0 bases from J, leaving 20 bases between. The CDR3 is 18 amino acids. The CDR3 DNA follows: TGCGCCAGCAGCTTGTCTCTGTCCGGGACGATAAGCTCCTACGAGCAGTACTTC. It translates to CASSLSLSGTISSYEQYF. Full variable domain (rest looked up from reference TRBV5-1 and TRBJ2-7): KAGVTQTPRYLIKTRGQQVTLSCSPISGHRSVSWYQQTPGQGLQFLFEYFSETQRNKGNFPGRFSGRQFSNSRSEMNVSTLELGDSALYLCASSLSLSGTISSYEQYFGPGTRLTVT.

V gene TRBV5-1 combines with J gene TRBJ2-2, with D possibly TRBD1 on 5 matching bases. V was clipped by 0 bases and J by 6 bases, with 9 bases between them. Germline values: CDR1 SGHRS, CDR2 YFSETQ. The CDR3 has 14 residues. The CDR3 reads CASSLEGAAGELFF. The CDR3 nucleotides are TGCGCCAGCAGCTTGGAAGGGGCCGCCGGGGAGCTGTTTTTT.

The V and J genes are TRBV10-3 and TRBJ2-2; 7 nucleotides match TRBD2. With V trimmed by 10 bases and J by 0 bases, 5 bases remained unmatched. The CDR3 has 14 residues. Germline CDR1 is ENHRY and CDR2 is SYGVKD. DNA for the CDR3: TGTGCCACCTCCCGGGGGGCGAACACCGGGGAGCTGTTTTTT. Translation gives CATSRGANTGELFF.

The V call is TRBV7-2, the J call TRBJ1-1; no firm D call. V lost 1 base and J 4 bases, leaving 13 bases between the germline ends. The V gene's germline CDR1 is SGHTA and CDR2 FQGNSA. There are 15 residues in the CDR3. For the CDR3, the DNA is TGTGCCAGCAGCTTAGATCGCGTTGCCCCCACTGAAGCTTTCTTT. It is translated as CASSLDRVAPTEAFF.